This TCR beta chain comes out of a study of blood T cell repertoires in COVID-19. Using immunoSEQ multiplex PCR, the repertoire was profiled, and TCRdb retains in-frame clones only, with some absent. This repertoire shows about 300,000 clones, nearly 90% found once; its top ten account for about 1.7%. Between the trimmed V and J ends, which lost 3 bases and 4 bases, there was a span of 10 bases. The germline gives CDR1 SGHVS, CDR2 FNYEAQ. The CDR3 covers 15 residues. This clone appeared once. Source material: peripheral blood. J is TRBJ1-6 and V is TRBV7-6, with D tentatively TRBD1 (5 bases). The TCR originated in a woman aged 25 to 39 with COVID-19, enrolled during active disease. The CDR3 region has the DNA TGTGCCAGCAGCTTCTCTCAGGGATATAATTCACCCCTCCACTTT. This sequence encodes CASSFSQGYNSPLHF. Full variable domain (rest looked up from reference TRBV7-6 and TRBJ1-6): GAGVSQSPRYKVTKRGQDVALRCDPISGHVSLYWYRQALGQGPEFLTYFNYEAQQDKSGLPNDRFSAERPEGSISTLTIQRTEQRDSAMYRCASSFSQGYNSPLHFGNGTRLTVT.